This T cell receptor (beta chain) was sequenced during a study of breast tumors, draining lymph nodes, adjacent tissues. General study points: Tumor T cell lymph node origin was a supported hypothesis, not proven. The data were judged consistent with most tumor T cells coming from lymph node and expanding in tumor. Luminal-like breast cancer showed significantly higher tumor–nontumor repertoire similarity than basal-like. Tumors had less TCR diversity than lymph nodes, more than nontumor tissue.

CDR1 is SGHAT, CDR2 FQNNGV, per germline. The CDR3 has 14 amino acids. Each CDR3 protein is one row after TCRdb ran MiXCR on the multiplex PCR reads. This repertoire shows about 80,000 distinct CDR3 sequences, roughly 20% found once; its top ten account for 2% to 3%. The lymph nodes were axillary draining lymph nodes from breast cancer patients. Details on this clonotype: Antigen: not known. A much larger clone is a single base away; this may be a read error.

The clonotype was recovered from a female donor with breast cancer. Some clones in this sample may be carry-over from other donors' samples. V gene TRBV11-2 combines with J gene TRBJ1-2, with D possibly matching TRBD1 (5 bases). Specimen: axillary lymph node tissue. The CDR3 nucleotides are TGTGCCAGCAGACATACGGGGCCCAACTATGGCCACACCTTC. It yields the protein CASRHTGPNYGHTF.